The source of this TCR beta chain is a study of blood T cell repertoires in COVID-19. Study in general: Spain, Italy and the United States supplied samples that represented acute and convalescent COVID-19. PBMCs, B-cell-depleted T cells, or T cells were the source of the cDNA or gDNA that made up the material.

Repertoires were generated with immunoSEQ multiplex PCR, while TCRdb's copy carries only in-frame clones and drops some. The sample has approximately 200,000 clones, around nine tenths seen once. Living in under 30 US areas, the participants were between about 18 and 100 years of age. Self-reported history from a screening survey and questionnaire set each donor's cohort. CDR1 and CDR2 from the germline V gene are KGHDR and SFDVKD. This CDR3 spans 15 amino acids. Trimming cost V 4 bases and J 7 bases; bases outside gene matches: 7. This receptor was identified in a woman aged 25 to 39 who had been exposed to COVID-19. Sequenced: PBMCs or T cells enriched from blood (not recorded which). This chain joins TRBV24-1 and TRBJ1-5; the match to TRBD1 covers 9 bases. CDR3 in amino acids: CATSDRGQGRQPQHF. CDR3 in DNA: TGTGCCACCAGTGACCGGGGACAGGGAAGACAGCCCCAGCATTTT.